These 13 T cell receptor beta chains were sequenced from one sample in a study of T cell repertoires in cytomegalovirus infection. One entry per CDR3 protein, called by TCRdb with MiXCR from the reads. Of some 500,000 distinct CDR3 sequences in the sample, about 33% are singletons; the top ten hold around a sixth. No antigens are known for them. The sequenced sample was cultured PBMCs, obtained from culture after CMV antigen stimulation. These receptors originate from a human donor in good health (CMV status not recorded). Some clones in this sample may be carry-over from other donors' samples.

The chain uses TRBV12-3 or TRBV12-4 and TRBJ1-5; 7 bases are a match to TRBD1. This CDR3 spans 13 amino acids. Trimming cost V 5 bases and J 5 bases; bases outside gene matches: 3. The CDR3 here is CASSVDRDQPQHF. CDR3 DNA: TGTGCCAGCAGTGTTGACAGGGATCAGCCCCAGCATTTT.

This clonotype appeared many times. The gene calls are TRBV7-2 and TRBJ2-1; no clear D gene. CDR3 length: 15 amino acids. Between the trimmed V and J ends, which lost 5 bases and 0 bases, there was a span of 11 bases. Germline V gene lookup returns CDR1 SGHTA and CDR2 FQGNSA. The CDR3 DNA follows: TGTGCCAGCAGCCCCACCCCGGGCTCCTACAATGAGCAGTTCTTC. Translation gives CASSPTPGSYNEQFF.

This clonotype was seen a handful of times. This chain links TRBV4-1 with TRBJ1-2; TRBD1 is a possible D gene (5 bases). Germline V lookup: CDR1 MGHRA, CDR2 YSYEKL. The CDR3 has 13 residues. The V end was cut by 4 bases, the J end by 6 bases, with 12 bases between. The DNA of the CDR3 is TGCGCCAGCAGCCGCGGTGGACACGATGGCTACACCTTC. Its protein is CASSRGGHDGYTF.

This clonotype was observed a single time. This may be a read error, as it is one base from a much larger clone. This likely comes from a read error, as the CDR3 has no conserved phenylalanine or tryptophan at its end. The rearrangement links TRBV6-8 to TRBJ2-3; 12 bases match TRBD2. Germline V lookup: CDR1 MNHGY, CDR2 SAAAGT. This CDR3 is 16 amino acids long. V lost 5 bases, J lost 2 bases, and 5 bases stayed unmatched. In nucleotides, the CDR3 is TGTGCCAGCAGTAAGCTAGCGGGAGGGTACACAGATACGCAGTATGTT. Encoded protein: CASSKLAGGYTDTQYV.

This clonotype was seen more than once but under ten times. The chain links TRBV7-2 to TRBJ2-5; 10 nucleotides agree with TRBD2. V shed 0 bases and J 4 bases; nucleotides not matched to a gene: 8. This CDR3 is 17 amino acids long. In germline, CDR1 is SGHTA, CDR2 FQGNSA. CDR3 DNA sequence: TGTGCCAGCAGCTTAGCAGGGCTAGCGGGAGAGGGAGAGACCCAGTACTTC. Translated: CASSLAGLAGEGETQYF.

The genes are TRBV24-1 and TRBJ2-2; 7 bases fit TRBD1. J gave up 1 base and V 3 bases, and 4 bases lay outside the gene matches. CDR3 length equals 16 residues. CDR1 KGHDR and CDR2 SFDVKD come from the germline V gene. This chain's CDR3 is CATSDDRVKNTGELFF. CDR3 nucleotide sequence: TGTGCCACCAGTGATGACAGGGTAAAGAACACCGGGGAGCTGTTTTTT.

The rearrangement links TRBV4-3 to TRBJ2-1; TRBD1 matches at 10 bases. Germline-derived CDR1 and CDR2 are LGHNA and YSLEER. The V segment lost 0 bases and the J segment 5 bases; nucleotides outside the gene matches: 4. The CDR3 contains 16 residues. The CDR3 loop is CASSQDTGQGHNEQFF. In DNA form, the CDR3 reads TGCGCCAGCAGCCAAGATACGGGACAGGGGCACAATGAGCAGTTCTTC.

This clonotype occurred a few times. The rearrangement links TRBV6-6 to TRBJ1-1; the match to TRBD1 covers 9 bases. Germline trimming cut 11 bases from V and 0 bases from J; bases unmatched to any gene: 10. In germline, CDR1 is MNHNY, CDR2 SVGAGI (reference sequence). The CDR3 consists of 15 residues. The DNA for the CDR3 is TGTGCCGGGGGGGGACAGGGCTTCATGAACACTGAAGCTTTCTTT. Translation: CAGGGQGFMNTEAFF.

This clonotype has just a few counts. This sequence joins TRBV6-1 and TRBJ2-7; 10 bases align to TRBD2. J lost 5 bases, V lost 5 bases, and 15 bases had no gene match. The CDR3 has 17 amino acids. Germline CDR1 and CDR2: MNHNS and SASEGT. The CDR3 nucleotides read TGTGCCAGCAGTCCCCGGTCTAGCGGGAGCCCCTTCGACGAGCAGTACTTC. Translating gives CASSPRSSGSPFDEQYF.

The chain has TRBV10-3 and TRBJ2-1; 10 bases line up with TRBD2. Trimming cost V 6 bases and J 5 bases; bases outside gene matches: 16. The CDR3 runs to 18 residues. Germline V gives CDR1 ENHRY, CDR2 SYGVKD. The CDR3: CAIRLGLAENGGDNEQFF. CDR3 sequence (DNA): TGTGCCATCAGACTTGGACTAGCGGAGAATGGGGGGGACAATGAGCAGTTCTTC.

The chain joins TRBV5-4 to TRBJ2-7, with 7 bases lining up with TRBD1. Germline V lookup: CDR1 SGHNT, CDR2 YYREEE (reference sequence). V gave up 4 bases and J gave up 1 base; unmatched junction bases: 2. This CDR3 has 13 amino acids. The CDR3 sequence: CASSQTGSYEQYF. The CDR3 nucleotides are TGTGCCAGCAGCCAGACAGGGTCCTACGAGCAGTACTTC.

This clonotype has more than one count but fewer than ten. J is TRBJ1-6 and V is TRBV7-8, with a tentative D call TRBD1 (6 bases). Germline lookup yields CDR1 SGHVS and CDR2 FQNEAQ. Trimming cost V 0 bases and J 11 bases, with 17 bases left between them. The CDR3 runs to 16 residues. The CDR3 DNA is TGTGCCAGCAGCTTAGCGGGGGGCGCGAGGTATCCACCCCTCCACTTT. Protein: CASSLAGGARYPPLHF.

The rearrangement joins TRBV28 to TRBJ1-3; D is possibly TRBD1 (5 bases). The germline V gene encodes CDR1 MDHEN and CDR2 SYDVKM. V was pared by 2 bases and J by 8 bases, with 25 bases between. The CDR3 is 18 amino acids. CDR3: CASSLVVRLGPKKDTIYF. CDR3 coding DNA: TGTGCCAGCAGTTTAGTCGTGAGATTGGGACCTAAAAAAGACACCATATATTTT.